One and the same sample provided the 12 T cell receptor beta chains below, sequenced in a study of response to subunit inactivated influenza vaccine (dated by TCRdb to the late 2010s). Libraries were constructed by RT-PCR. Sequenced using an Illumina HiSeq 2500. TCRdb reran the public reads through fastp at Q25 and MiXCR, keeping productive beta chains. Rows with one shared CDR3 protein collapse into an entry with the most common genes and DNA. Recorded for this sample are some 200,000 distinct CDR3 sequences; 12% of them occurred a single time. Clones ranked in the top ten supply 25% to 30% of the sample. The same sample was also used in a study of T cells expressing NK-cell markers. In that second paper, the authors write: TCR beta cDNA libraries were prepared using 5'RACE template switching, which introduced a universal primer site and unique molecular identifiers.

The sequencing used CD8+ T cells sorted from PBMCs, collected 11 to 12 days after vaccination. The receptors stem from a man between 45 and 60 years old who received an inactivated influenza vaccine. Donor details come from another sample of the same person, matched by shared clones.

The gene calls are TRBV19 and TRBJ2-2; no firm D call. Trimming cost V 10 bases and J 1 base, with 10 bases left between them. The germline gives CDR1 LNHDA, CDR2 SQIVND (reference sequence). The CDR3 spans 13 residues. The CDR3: CATRAENTGELFF. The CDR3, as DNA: TGTGCCACTAGGGCAGAGAACACCGGGGAGCTGTTTTTT.

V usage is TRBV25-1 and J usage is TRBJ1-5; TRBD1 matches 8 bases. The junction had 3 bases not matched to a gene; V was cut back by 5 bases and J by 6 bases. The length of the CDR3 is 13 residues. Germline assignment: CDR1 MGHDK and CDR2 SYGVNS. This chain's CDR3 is CASSPGGTQPQHF. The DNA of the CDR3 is TGTGCCAGCAGTCCAGGGGGCACTCAGCCCCAGCATTTT.

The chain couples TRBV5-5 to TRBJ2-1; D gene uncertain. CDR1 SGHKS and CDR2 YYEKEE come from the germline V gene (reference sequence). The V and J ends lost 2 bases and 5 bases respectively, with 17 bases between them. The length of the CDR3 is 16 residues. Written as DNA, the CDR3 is TGTGCCAGCAGCTTATACACCACGACGTATCACAATGAGCAGTTCTTC. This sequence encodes CASSLYTTTYHNEQFF.

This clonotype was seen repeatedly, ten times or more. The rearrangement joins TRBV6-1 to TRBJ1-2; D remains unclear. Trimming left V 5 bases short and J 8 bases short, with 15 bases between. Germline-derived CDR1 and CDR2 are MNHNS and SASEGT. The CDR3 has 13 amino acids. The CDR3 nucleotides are TGTGCCAGCAGTCCTTGGTCCGATCGGGGCTACACCTTC. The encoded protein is CASSPWSDRGYTF.

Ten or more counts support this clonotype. In nucleotides, the CDR3 is TGTGCCAGCTCCCGCGGGGGGCTACAAGGGAACGAGCAGTACTTC. Amino acids: CASSRGGLQGNEQYF. The V and J genes are TRBV18 and TRBJ2-7, with TRBD2 matching over 8 bases. Germline values: CDR1 KGHSH, CDR2 LQKENI. The V segment lost 6 bases and the J segment 5 bases; nucleotides outside the gene matches: 12. This CDR3 has 15 residues.

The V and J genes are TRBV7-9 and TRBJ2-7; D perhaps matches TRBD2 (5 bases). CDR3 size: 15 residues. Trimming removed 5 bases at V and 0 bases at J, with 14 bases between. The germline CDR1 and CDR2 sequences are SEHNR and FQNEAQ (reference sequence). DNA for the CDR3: TGTGCCAGCAGCCCACGGGGTAGCGCCTCCTACGAGCAGTACTTC. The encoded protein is CASSPRGSASYEQYF.

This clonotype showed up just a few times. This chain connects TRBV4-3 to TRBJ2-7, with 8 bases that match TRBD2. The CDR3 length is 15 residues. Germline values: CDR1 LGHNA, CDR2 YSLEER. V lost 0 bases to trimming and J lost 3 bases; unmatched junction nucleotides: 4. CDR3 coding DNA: TGCGCCAGCAGCCAAGACGCGGGACTAGGCTACGAGCAGTACTTC. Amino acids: CASSQDAGLGYEQYF.

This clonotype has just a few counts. The CDR3 nucleotides are TGTGCCAGCAGCTACTGGGCCGACCGCCGACCAACCGGGGAGCTGTTTTTT. It yields the protein CASSYWADRRPTGELFF. This chain uses TRBV11-2 with TRBJ2-2; no definite D call. This CDR3 has 17 amino acids. V was cut by 4 bases and J by 5 bases, with 20 bases left in between. Per the germline V gene, CDR1 is SGHAT and CDR2 is FQNNGV.

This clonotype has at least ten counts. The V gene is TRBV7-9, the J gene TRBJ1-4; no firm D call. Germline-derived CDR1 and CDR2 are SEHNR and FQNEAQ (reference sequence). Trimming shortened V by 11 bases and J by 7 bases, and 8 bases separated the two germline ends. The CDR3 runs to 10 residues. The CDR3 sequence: CAYGGEKLFF. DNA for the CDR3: TGTGCCTATGGAGGTGAAAAACTGTTTTTT. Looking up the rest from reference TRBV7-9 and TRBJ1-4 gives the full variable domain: DTGVSQNPRHKITKRGQNVTFRCDPISEHNRLYWYRQTLGQGPEFLTYFQNEAQLEKSRLLSDRFSAERPKGSFSTLEIQRTEQGDSAMYLCAYGGEKLFFGSGTQLSVL.

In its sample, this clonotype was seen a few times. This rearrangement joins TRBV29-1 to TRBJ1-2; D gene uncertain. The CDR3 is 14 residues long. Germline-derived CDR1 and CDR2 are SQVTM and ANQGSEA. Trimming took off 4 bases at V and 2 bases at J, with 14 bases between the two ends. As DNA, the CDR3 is TGCAGCGTTGTTTACCCTGACAAAAACTATGGCTACACCTTC. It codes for CSVVYPDKNYGYTF.

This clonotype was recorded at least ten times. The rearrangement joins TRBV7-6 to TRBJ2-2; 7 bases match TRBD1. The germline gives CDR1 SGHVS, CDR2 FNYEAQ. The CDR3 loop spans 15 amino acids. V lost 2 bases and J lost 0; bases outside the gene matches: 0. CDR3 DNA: TGTGCCAGCAGCTTACAGGGGGCGAACACCGGGGAGCTGTTTTTT. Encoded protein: CASSLQGANTGELFF.

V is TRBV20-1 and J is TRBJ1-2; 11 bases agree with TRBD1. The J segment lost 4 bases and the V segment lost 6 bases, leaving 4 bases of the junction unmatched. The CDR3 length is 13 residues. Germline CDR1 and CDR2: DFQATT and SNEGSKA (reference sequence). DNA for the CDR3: TGCAGTGCACGGACAGGGGGCGTCTATGGCTACACCTTC. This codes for CSARTGGVYGYTF.